The T cell receptor beta chain under discussion was sequenced for a study of T cells in Graves' hyperthyroidism and ophthalmopathy. Using RNA transcripts as the source, TCR beta CDR3 regions were amplified. The HTBI primer set was used in a first-round RT-PCR of the TCR CDR3. From the multiplex PCR reads, TCRdb called clonotypes with MiXCR, one entry per CDR3 protein. The table lists 350,000 to 400,000 distinct CDR3 sequences, about a fifth of them singletons. At least ten counts were recorded for this clonotype. Germline CDR1 reads SGHAT; CDR2 reads FQNNGV. Trimming shortened V by 5 bases and J by 2 bases, and 16 bases separated the two germline ends. This CDR3 has 15 amino acids.

J is TRBJ2-7 and V is TRBV11-2; D ambiguous. The clonotype was recovered from a man aged 18 to 35 with Graves' ophthalmopathy. The sequenced sample was blood. The CDR3 loop reads CASSPADTATYEQYF. The CDR3 nucleotides read TGTGCCAGCAGCCCTGCTGACACCGCCACCTACGAGCAGTACTTC.